This T cell receptor (beta chain) came from a study of blood T cell repertoires in COVID-19. Study information: Both acute and convalescent COVID-19 samples were obtained from the United States, Italy and Spain. The cDNA or gDNA used as material had been derived from T cells, B-cell-depleted T cells, or PBMCs.

Trimming took 6 bases from V and 4 from J, leaving 15 bases between them. Germline-derived CDR1 and CDR2 are SQVTM and ANQGSEA. This CDR3 has 13 residues. Cohort allocation depended upon clinical history that participants reported. How the authors handled the data: Reference gene primer amplification yielded estimated nucleated cell counts. Here immunoSEQ multiplex PCR was the method, and the copy in TCRdb shows in-frame clones only, minus some. V, J and clone size were drawn from that table, and D and trimming were deduced from the DNA. Here the sample spans hundreds of thousands of clones, 80% to 90% being singletons.

The TCR sequence derives from a man in his late teens or twenties who had recovered from COVID-19. The sequencing sample was made of PBMCs or T cells enriched from blood (not recorded which). V gene TRBV29-1 combines with J gene TRBJ1-1; TRBD1 is a possible D gene (5 bases). As DNA, the CDR3 is TGCAGCGTCTCCAGGGTTTGGGGCACTGAAGCTTTCTTT. As protein: CSVSRVWGTEAFF.